Below are 20 T cell receptor beta chains sequenced from a single sample in a study of early T cells in non-severe SARS-CoV-2 infection. TCRdb itself ran the 5' RACE reads through MiXCR, one entry per CDR3 protein. The profile shows over 100,000 distinct CDR3 sequences, approximately 14% of them singletons. The sequencing input was whole blood. The receptors were gathered from an adult who was a healthcare worker with PCR-confirmed SARS-CoV-2 infection or an uninfected control (not recorded which).

The chain carries TRBV27 and TRBJ1-5; D perhaps matches TRBD1 (6 bases). The CDR3 has 14 residues. From germline, CDR1 is MNHEY and CDR2 SMNVEV (reference sequence). Trimming cost V 2 bases and J 4 bases, with 9 bases left between them. The CDR3 region is CASSLSRGNQPQHF. The CDR3 region has the DNA TGTGCCAGCAGTTTAAGCAGGGGTAATCAGCCCCAGCATTTT.

This clonotype has a count of ten or more. The chain carries TRBV6-6 and TRBJ2-3; no reliable D call. Deletions cut 8 bases from V and 5 bases from J, with 14 bases between. The CDR3 totals 13 residues. Germline CDR1 reads MNHNY; CDR2 reads SVGAGI (reference sequence). The CDR3 spells CASASGAGDTQYF. In DNA form, the CDR3 reads TGTGCCAGCGCGTCGGGTGCAGGAGATACGCAGTATTTT.

The rearrangement uses TRBV7-2 and TRBJ1-2; possible D gene TRBD1, 5 bases. The CDR3 loop spans 13 amino acids. Per germline, CDR1 SGHTA and CDR2 FQGNSA. V was pared by 5 bases and J by 7 bases, with 14 bases between. The CDR3 reads CASSRTRAAGYTF. The CDR3 nucleotides are TGTGCCAGCAGCAGAACCAGGGCGGCTGGCTACACCTTC.

This clonotype was seen a few times. V and J are TRBV9 and TRBJ2-1; 12 bases fit TRBD2. After removal of 1 base from V and 7 bases from J, the junction contained 0 bases not matched to a gene. CDR3 length: 14 amino acids. CDR1 is SGDLS, CDR2 YYNGEE, per germline. The CDR3, as DNA: TGTGCCAGCAGCGTAACTAGCGGGAGGAATGAGCAGTTCTTC. It encodes CASSVTSGRNEQFF.

In its sample, this clonotype was seen many times. The V and J genes are TRBV12-3 or TRBV12-4 and TRBJ2-1; D possibly corresponds to TRBD2 (6 bases). The ends were cut back, 6 bases at V and 4 bases at J, with 13 bases in the middle. The CDR3 is made up of 14 amino acids. CDR3 nucleotides: TGTGCCAGCAGCGGGACTTCGGCATACAATGAGCAGTTCTTC. Translated, it gives CASSGTSAYNEQFF.

This clonotype was recorded many times. The chain recombines TRBV18 with TRBJ2-7, with 7 nucleotides matching TRBD2. V gave up 1 base and J gave up 2 bases; unmatched junction bases: 8. The CDR3 has 16 residues. Germline CDR1 reads KGHSH; CDR2 reads LQKENI. The CDR3 is CASSPRGSGITYEQYF. Here the CDR3 DNA reads TGTGCCAGCTCACCACGGGGGAGCGGGATTACCTACGAGCAGTACTTC.

The V call is TRBV11-2, the J call TRBJ2-1; no clear D gene. The CDR3 contains 14 residues. The germline V and J ends were trimmed by 3 bases and 6 bases, with 12 bases remaining between them. Germline lookup yields CDR1 SGHAT and CDR2 FQNNGV. In nucleotides, the CDR3 is TGTGCCAGCAGCTTCCTGGCCCCGGGCAATGAGCAGTTCTTC. Amino acids: CASSFLAPGNEQFF.

A word on this clonotype: A read error may be the cause here, since a much bigger clone is one base away. This sequence joins TRBV13 and TRBJ1-2; 7 positions match TRBD1. Trimming at V came to 4 bases and at J to 9 bases, leaving 11 bases not matched to a gene. Looked up from germline, CDR1 is PRHDT and CDR2 is FYEKMQ (reference sequence). This CDR3 region has 14 residues. CDR3 protein: CASSYRTGVLSYTF. CDR3 bases: TGTGCCAGCAGCTATCGAACAGGGGTTCTGAGCTACACCTTC.

This sequence joins TRBV20-1 and TRBJ2-1; D uncertain. Germline CDR1 reads DFQATT; CDR2 reads SNEGSKA (reference sequence). Trimming took off 3 bases at V and 7 bases at J, with 7 bases between the two ends. The CDR3 has 11 amino acids. The DNA for the CDR3 is TGCAGTGCTAGCCGGTGGAATGAGCAGTTCTTC. Translation: CSASRWNEQFF.

This clonotype was counted between two and nine times. This chain joins TRBV6-2 or TRBV6-3 and TRBJ2-1; TRBD1 is a possible D gene (6 bases). CDR3 length: 11 amino acids. Germline V CDR1 and CDR2: MNHEY, SVGEGT. V shed 8 bases and J shed 7 bases, with 9 bases lying between them. The CDR3 here is CASRRGNEQFF. For the CDR3, the DNA is TGTGCCAGCCGAAGGGGGAATGAGCAGTTCTTC.

The table lists this clonotype with many counts. The chain has TRBV7-8 and TRBJ2-7; TRBD1 might be the D (5 bases). Trimming took off 0 bases at V and 2 bases at J, with 14 bases between the two ends. The V gene's germline CDR1 is SGHVS and CDR2 FQNEAQ. The CDR3 is 16 residues long. This CDR3 is CASSLAGASLPYEQYF. In nucleotides, the CDR3 is TGTGCCAGCAGCTTAGCAGGGGCCTCGCTTCCCTACGAGCAGTACTTC.

This clonotype was observed many times. J is TRBJ2-7 and V is TRBV4-1; 9 bases agree with TRBD2. Trimming at V came to 2 bases and at J to 2 bases, leaving 4 bases not matched to a gene. The CDR3 runs to 15 residues. The V gene's germline CDR1 is MGHRA and CDR2 YSYEKL. This chain's CDR3 is CASSQRTSVTYEQYF. The CDR3 region has the DNA TGCGCCAGCAGCCAACGGACTAGCGTTACCTACGAGCAGTACTTC.

The CDR3: CASSLSMANSYTGELFF. The CDR3, as DNA: TGTGCCAGCAGCTTATCGATGGCGAACTCCTACACCGGGGAGCTGTTTTTT. This rearrangement joins TRBV11-2 to TRBJ2-2; D remains unclear. Germline CDR1 and CDR2: SGHAT and FQNNGV. CDR3 length equals 17 residues. V was pared by 2 bases and J by 3 bases, with 16 bases between.

The chain combines TRBV5-1 with TRBJ2-1; the match to TRBD2 covers 9 bases. The CDR3 is made up of 20 amino acids. J was trimmed by 0 bases and V by 6 bases; bases with no gene match: 19. Germline CDR1 reads SGHRS; CDR2 reads YFSETQ. DNA of the CDR3: TGCGCCAGCATTCCCGAGGGTTCACTAGCGGGCGATTTCTCCTACAATGAGCAGTTCTTC. Protein product: CASIPEGSLAGDFSYNEQFF.

The chain combines TRBV28 with TRBJ1-1; unclear D gene. V dropped 5 bases and J dropped 3 bases, with 1 base sitting between them. The CDR3 runs to 10 residues. The germline V gene encodes CDR1 MDHEN and CDR2 SYDVKM. The CDR3: CASSDTEAFF. CDR3 nucleotide sequence: TGTGCCAGCAGTGACACTGAAGCTTTCTTT.

This chain joins TRBV12-3 or TRBV12-4 and TRBJ2-1, with D tentatively TRBD2 (6 bases). The CDR3 contains 12 residues. V gave up 7 bases and J gave up 5 bases, with 9 bases separating them. The CDR3, as DNA: TGTGCCAGCACGCTAGCGAACAATGAGCAGTTCTTC. Residues: CASTLANNEQFF.

This clonotype was seen repeatedly, ten times or more. This chain joins TRBV5-1 and TRBJ2-1; TRBD2 is a possible D gene (6 bases). The V end was cut by 0 bases, the J end by 0 bases, with 13 bases between. The CDR3 sequence is 17 residues long. Germline V gene lookup returns CDR1 SGHRS and CDR2 YFSETQ. This CDR3 reads CASSLASRGTSYNEQFF. The CDR3 nucleotides read TGCGCCAGCAGCTTGGCCTCCCGCGGGACCTCCTACAATGAGCAGTTCTTC.

In this sample, this clonotype turned up many times. The chain recombines TRBV5-5 with TRBJ2-1, with TRBD2 matching over 7 bases. The CDR3 is 13 residues long. V was clipped by 4 bases and J by 6 bases; unmatched bases: 4. Germline V gene data show CDR1 as SGHKS and CDR2 as YYEKEE (reference sequence). CDR3 sequence reads: CASSAGTTNEQFF. The CDR3 DNA follows: TGTGCCAGCAGCGCCGGGACTACCAATGAGCAGTTCTTC.

The V call is TRBV4-1, the J call TRBJ2-1; 9 nucleotides line up with TRBD2. This CDR3 region has 16 residues. Germline CDR1 reads MGHRA; CDR2 reads YSYEKL. V gave up 0 bases and J gave up 4 bases; unmatched junction bases: 4. The CDR3 loop reads CASSQEKREEYNEQFF. In DNA form, the CDR3 reads TGCGCCAGCAGCCAAGAGAAGCGGGAGGAATACAATGAGCAGTTCTTC.

The chain links TRBV20-1 to TRBJ2-1, with D possibly matching TRBD2 (6 bases). CDR1 is DFQATT, CDR2 SNEGSKA, per germline (reference sequence). Trimming took 4 bases from V and 6 from J, leaving 19 bases between them. This CDR3 has 15 amino acids. The chain's CDR3 is CSANVREYSPNEQFF. The CDR3, as DNA: TGCAGTGCTAACGTCCGGGAGTATTCTCCCAATGAGCAGTTCTTC.